One sample yielded the 26 T cell receptor beta chains listed below, sequenced in a study of shared clonotypes between healthy human individuals. Here immunoSEQ multiplex PCR was the method, and the copy in TCRdb shows in-frame clones only, minus some. The table has 2,500,000 or so clones, around 94% seen once. Specimen: naive CD4+ T cells sorted from blood. Subset specified: CD45RA+ positively selected. All receptors come from a man between 18 and 35 years old in good health.

The chain uses TRBV15 and TRBJ2-3; TRBD2 might be the D (5 bases). With 1 base removed from V and 0 bases from J, the gap between germline ends came to 11 bases. The germline V gene encodes CDR1 LNHNV and CDR2 YYDKDF (reference sequence). The CDR3 has 16 amino acids. This chain's CDR3 is CATSRAGKSSTDTQYF. The CDR3 nucleotides are TGTGCCACCAGCAGAGCGGGAAAATCTAGCACAGATACGCAGTATTTT.

This sequence joins TRBV7-6 and TRBJ2-5; 7 positions agree with TRBD2. The CDR3 loop spans 17 amino acids. V shed 4 bases and J 1 base; nucleotides not matched to a gene: 12. Germline V CDR1 and CDR2: SGHVS, FNYEAQ. The CDR3 here is CASSSPREDFTQETQYF. In DNA form, the CDR3 reads TGTGCCAGCAGCTCCCCCCGGGAGGATTTCACCCAAGAGACCCAGTACTTC.

The chain combines TRBV2 with TRBJ1-2; possible D gene TRBD1, 6 bases. CDR3 length equals 12 residues. Germline CDR1 reads SNHLY; CDR2 reads FYNNEI. V gave up 10 bases and J gave up 2 bases, with 11 bases separating them. The CDR3 DNA reads as TGTGCCAATACCGGGACAAACTATGGCTACACCTTC. Residues: CANTGTNYGYTF.

V is TRBV19 and J is TRBJ2-2; 9 nucleotides line up with TRBD1. Germline CDR1 and CDR2: LNHDA and SQIVND (reference sequence). The CDR3 runs to 16 residues. The J segment lost 6 bases and the V segment lost 5 bases, leaving 10 bases of the junction unmatched. The CDR3 region is CASSESGTGFPGELFF. CDR3 bases: TGTGCCAGTAGTGAATCCGGGACAGGGTTCCCCGGGGAGCTGTTTTTT.

The rearrangement uses TRBV19 and TRBJ2-1; D not certain. With 5 bases removed from V and 8 bases from J, the gap between germline ends came to 10 bases. This CDR3 is built from 12 residues. In germline, CDR1 is LNHDA, CDR2 SQIVND (reference sequence). In DNA, the CDR3 is TGTGCCAGTAGTCCCCCTAGGGATGAGCAGTTCTTC. This codes for CASSPPRDEQFF.

The rearrangement uses TRBV30 and TRBJ2-2, with unresolved D. In germline, CDR1 is GTSNPN, CDR2 SVGIG (reference sequence). The CDR3 sequence is 13 residues long. Trimming left V 2 bases short and J 4 bases short, with 8 bases between. The CDR3 sequence is CAWSRLITGELFF. The CDR3 coding sequence is TGTGCCTGGAGTAGGCTGATCACCGGGGAGCTGTTTTTT.

The chain couples TRBV10-3 to TRBJ1-5; D call uncertain. The CDR3 runs 10 residues. Germline V lookup: CDR1 ENHRY, CDR2 SYGVKD. Trimming cost V 8 bases and J 7 bases, with 6 bases left between them. For the CDR3, the DNA is TGTGCCATCTATCGCCAGCCCCAGCATTTT. It translates to CAIYRQPQHF.

The genes are TRBV19 and TRBJ2-2; D possibly corresponds to TRBD2 (7 bases). V lost 3 bases and J 4 bases, leaving 15 bases between the germline ends. CDR3 length: 16 residues. The V gene's germline CDR1 is LNHDA and CDR2 SQIVND (reference sequence). This chain's CDR3 is CASSIRGAVGTGELFF. The DNA of the CDR3 is TGTGCCAGTAGTATTCGGGGGGCCGTCGGCACCGGGGAGCTGTTTTTT.

This clone has a single count. The chain has TRBV5-4 and TRBJ1-1; 7 nucleotides agree with TRBD1. The CDR3 is 14 amino acids. With V trimmed by 0 bases and J by 5 bases, 4 bases remained unmatched. The germline CDR1 and CDR2 sequences are SGHNT and YYREEE (reference sequence). CDR3 sequence reads: CASSLDRGRTEAFF. In DNA, the CDR3 is TGTGCCAGCAGCTTGGATAGGGGGCGAACTGAAGCTTTCTTT. Full variable domain (missing parts from reference TRBV5-4 and TRBJ1-1): ETGVTQSPTHLIKTRGQQVTLRCSSQSGHNTVSWYQQALGQGPQFIFQYYREEENGRGNFPPRFSGLQFPNYSSELNVNALELDDSALYLCASSLDRGRTEAFFGQGTRLTVV.

With regard to this clone: This CDR3 is also generated by other DNA sequences in the sample. The chain employs TRBV5-4 and TRBJ1-1; D might be TRBD1 (5 bases). Germline CDR1 and CDR2: SGHNT and YYREEE (reference sequence). The CDR3 consists of 14 residues. Trimming removed 0 bases from V and 2 bases from J, with 8 bases in between. In DNA, the CDR3 is TGTGCCAGCAGCTTGGGGGGGGAAAACACTGAAGCTTTCTTT. Protein sequence: CASSLGGENTEAFF.

The chain employs TRBV2 and TRBJ2-3; tentatively, D is TRBD1 (6 bases). Germline CDR1 is SNHLY and CDR2 is FYNNEI. The CDR3 is 15 amino acids. V gave up 5 bases and J gave up 0 bases, with 12 bases separating them. DNA for the CDR3: TGTGCCAGCAGTAGGGACACCCCTAGCACAGATACGCAGTATTTT. Protein product: CASSRDTPSTDTQYF.

J is TRBJ2-5 and V is TRBV28; a weak D match, TRBD1 (6 bases). The length of the CDR3 is 16 residues. V dropped 3 bases and J dropped 3 bases, with 17 bases sitting between them. Germline CDR1 is MDHEN and CDR2 is SYDVKM. CDR3 amino acids: CASSFQGRRGEETQYF. The CDR3 DNA reads as TGTGCCAGCAGTTTTCAGGGGCGCCGAGGCGAAGAGACCCAGTACTTC.

This chain links TRBV29-1 with TRBJ2-5; D ambiguous. This CDR3 contains 12 residues. Germline lookup yields CDR1 SQVTM and CDR2 ANQGSEA. With 0 bases removed from V and 5 bases from J, the gap between germline ends came to 7 bases. The CDR3 bases are TGCAGCGTTGAAGAATCCAGGGAGACCCAGTACTTC. Amino acid sequence: CSVEESRETQYF.

The CDR3 reads CAWTGGRGDEQFF. In DNA, the CDR3 is TGTGCCTGGACAGGCGGGAGAGGGGATGAGCAGTTCTTC. V is TRBV30 and J is TRBJ2-1, with 7 bases aligning to TRBD2. This CDR3 is 13 amino acids long. From germline, CDR1 is GTSNPN and CDR2 SVGIG (reference sequence). With 4 bases clipped from V and 8 bases from J, the junction kept 8 bases outside the gene matches.

The chain joins TRBV4-1 to TRBJ2-5; the match to TRBD2 covers 14 bases. Unmatched junction bases numbered 9, after V lost 4 bases and J lost 5 bases. CDR3 length: 17 amino acids. Germline V lookup: CDR1 MGHRA, CDR2 YSYEKL. This CDR3 is CASSPGGLAGVTETQYF. The CDR3 DNA reads TGCGCCAGCAGCCCAGGGGGACTAGCGGGGGTGACGGAGACCCAGTACTTC.

The chain is built from TRBV18 and TRBJ1-5, with D hard to call. This CDR3 contains 14 residues. Germline V gene lookup returns CDR1 KGHSH and CDR2 LQKENI. Trimming removed 0 bases from V and 8 bases from J, with 11 bases in between. The CDR3 DNA is TGTGCCAGCTCACCACCGGCGGTAGGAAAGCCCCAGCATTTT. Translated: CASSPPAVGKPQHF.

The sample holds a few counts of this clone. This chain connects TRBV4-1 to TRBJ1-6; no clear D. The CDR3 contains 16 residues. Per germline, CDR1 MGHRA and CDR2 YSYEKL. Trimming removed 5 bases at V and 9 bases at J, with 20 bases between. Here the CDR3 reads CASSSPAEQRGSPLHF. DNA of the CDR3: TGCGCCAGCAGCTCCCCGGCCGAACAGCGTGGTTCACCCCTCCACTTT.

The V gene is TRBV19, the J gene TRBJ2-1; TRBD1 might be the D (5 bases). Germline loops: CDR1 LNHDA, CDR2 SQIVND (reference sequence). This CDR3 has 16 amino acids. V lost 5 bases to trimming and J lost 6 bases, with 20 bases between them. CDR3 bases: TGTGCCAGTAGTGAGTCTGCCAGGGTAACCAGCAATGAGCAGTTCTTC. Translating it yields CASSESARVTSNEQFF.

This clone was counted once. This rearrangement joins TRBV5-4 to TRBJ1-1; D gene ambiguous. Trimming took 2 bases from V and 0 from J, leaving 8 bases between them. Per germline, CDR1 SGHNT and CDR2 YYREEE (reference sequence). This CDR3 has 14 residues. CDR3 sequence reads: CASSFWPMNTEAFF. The CDR3 nucleotides are TGTGCCAGCAGCTTTTGGCCCATGAACACTGAAGCTTTCTTT.

The CDR3 coding sequence is TGTGCCAGCAGCTCCAGCGGGAGGTCCGAGCAGTACTTC. Translated: CASSSSGRSEQYF. The gene calls are TRBV7-2 and TRBJ2-7; 9 nucleotides match TRBD2. Trimming cost V 4 bases and J 6 bases; bases outside gene matches: 4. Germline CDR1 is SGHTA and CDR2 is FQGNSA. The CDR3 is 13 residues long.

Remarks on this clone: Other nucleotide sequences in the sample specify the same CDR3. CDR3 residues: CSVVRVQETQYF. CDR3 sequence (DNA): TGCAGCGTCGTCAGGGTTCAAGAGACCCAGTACTTC. The chain carries TRBV29-1 and TRBJ2-5; the D gene is possibly TRBD1 (5 bases). This CDR3 has 12 amino acids. Germline values: CDR1 SQVTM, CDR2 ANQGSEA. V was pared by 6 bases and J by 2 bases, with 10 bases between.

The chain employs TRBV28 and TRBJ1-1; no reliable D call. CDR1 and CDR2 from the germline V gene are MDHEN and SYDVKM. The CDR3 has 16 residues. The V end lost 8 bases, the J end lost 4 bases, and 23 bases lay between the germline ends. CDR3 protein: CASGPNTGAEGTEAFF. The CDR3 DNA reads as TGTGCCAGCGGACCGAACACGGGTGCTGAGGGCACTGAAGCTTTCTTT.

This rearrangement joins TRBV5-4 to TRBJ2-2; 8 positions agree with TRBD1. The junction had 8 bases not matched to a gene; V was cut back by 1 base and J by 6 bases. CDR1 and CDR2 from the germline V gene are SGHNT and YYREEE (reference sequence). This CDR3 is 16 amino acids long. The CDR3 here is CASSLPGQAIPGELFF. The CDR3 coding sequence is TGTGCCAGCAGCTTGCCGGGACAGGCTATCCCCGGGGAGCTGTTTTTT.

This clone came up once. J is TRBJ1-3 and V is TRBV7-3; no clear D. Germline CDR1 reads SGHTA; CDR2 reads FQGTGA. This CDR3 has 15 residues. V was pared by 2 bases and J by 4 bases, with 12 bases between. The CDR3, as DNA: TGTGCCAGCAGCTTATACCCGGGGATGGGAAACACCATATATTTT. It encodes CASSLYPGMGNTIYF.

This chain connects TRBV5-4 to TRBJ2-3, with 7 nucleotides matching TRBD1. The CDR3 totals 13 residues. Germline V gene lookup returns CDR1 SGHNT and CDR2 YYREEE (reference sequence). V was clipped by 4 bases and J by 6 bases; unmatched bases: 5. The CDR3 bases are TGTGCCAGCAGCCGGACAGGTGGGGATACGCAGTATTTT. Its translation: CASSRTGGDTQYF.

This clone was detected once. The genes are TRBV5-1 and TRBJ2-2; no firm D call. V gave up 4 bases and J gave up 3 bases, with 13 bases separating them. The length of the CDR3 is 15 residues. The germline CDR1 and CDR2 sequences are SGHRS and YFSETQ. The CDR3 region is CASSPDNSYTGELFF. The CDR3 nucleotides read TGCGCCAGCAGCCCGGATAACAGTTACACCGGGGAGCTGTTTTTT.